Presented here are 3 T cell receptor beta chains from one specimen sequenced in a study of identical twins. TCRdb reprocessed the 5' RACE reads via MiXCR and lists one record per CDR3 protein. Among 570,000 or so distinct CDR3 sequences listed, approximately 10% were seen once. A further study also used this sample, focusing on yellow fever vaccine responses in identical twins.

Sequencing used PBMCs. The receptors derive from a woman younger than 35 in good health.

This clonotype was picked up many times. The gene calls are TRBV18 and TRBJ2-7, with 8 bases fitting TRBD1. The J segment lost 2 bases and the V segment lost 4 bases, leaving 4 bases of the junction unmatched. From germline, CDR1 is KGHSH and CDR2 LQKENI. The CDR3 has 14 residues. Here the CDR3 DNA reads TGTGCCAGCTCACGGACAGGGAGACCCTACGAGCAGTACTTC. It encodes CASSRTGRPYEQYF.

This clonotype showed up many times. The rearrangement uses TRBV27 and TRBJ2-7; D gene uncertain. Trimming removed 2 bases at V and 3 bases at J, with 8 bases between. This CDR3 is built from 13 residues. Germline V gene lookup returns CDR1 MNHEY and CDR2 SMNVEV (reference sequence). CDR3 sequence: CASSLKGGYEQYF. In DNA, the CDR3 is TGTGCCAGCAGTTTAAAAGGCGGCTACGAGCAGTACTTC.

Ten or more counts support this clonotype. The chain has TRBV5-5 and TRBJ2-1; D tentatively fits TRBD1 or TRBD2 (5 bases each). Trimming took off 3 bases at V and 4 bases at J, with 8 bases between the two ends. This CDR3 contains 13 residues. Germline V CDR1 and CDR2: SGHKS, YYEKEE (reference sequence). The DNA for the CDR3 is TGTGCCAGCAGCTCGGGACCGTACAATGAGCAGTTCTTC. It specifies CASSSGPYNEQFF.